Shown below are 32 T cell receptor beta chains from a single sample sequenced in a study of blood T cell repertoires in COVID-19. Here immunoSEQ multiplex PCR was the method, and the copy in TCRdb shows in-frame clones only, minus some. The table lists about 400,000 clones, roughly 90% of them singletons, with over 2% in the top ten. The sample consisted of PBMCs or T cells enriched from blood (not recorded which). The receptors were sampled from a woman between 40 and 50 years old with acute COVID-19.

The chain employs TRBV5-6 and TRBJ2-4; D ambiguous. Trimming removed 3 bases at V and 2 bases at J, with 9 bases between. Germline assignment: CDR1 SGHDT and CDR2 YYEEEE. The CDR3 contains 14 residues. The CDR3 bases are TGTGCCAGCAGCTCGCCCCTAACCAAAAACATTCAGTACTTC. The encoded protein is CASSSPLTKNIQYF.

The DNA of the CDR3 is TGTGCCACCCAAGGGACAGGGGGACACCAGCCCCAGCATTTT. Amino acids: CATQGTGGHQPQHF. The chain uses TRBV27 and TRBJ1-5; TRBD1 matches 11 bases. The CDR3 has 14 residues. Germline V gene sequence: CDR1 MNHEY, CDR2 SMNVEV (reference sequence). The V segment lost 10 bases and the J segment 7 bases; nucleotides outside the gene matches: 9.

The chain employs TRBV2 and TRBJ1-1; D is possibly TRBD1 (5 bases). Germline CDR1 is SNHLY and CDR2 is FYNNEI. The V gene lost 6 bases and the J gene lost 0 bases, with 14 bases spanning the gap. The CDR3 covers 15 residues. The CDR3 DNA reads TGTGCCAGCAGGGAACGCGGGGGAGTGAACACTGAAGCTTTCTTT. Its protein is CASRERGGVNTEAFF.

In regard to this clone: Additional DNA sequences in this sample encode the identical CDR3. The gene calls are TRBV2 and TRBJ2-7; D gene ambiguous. The CDR3 runs to 12 residues. CDR1 and CDR2 (germline): SNHLY, FYNNEI. Trimming took off 2 bases at V and 4 bases at J, with 6 bases between the two ends. DNA for the CDR3: TGTGCCAGCAGTGAATCCGGTTACGAGCAGTACTTC. This translates into CASSESGYEQYF.

On this clone: Other DNA sequences in the sample encode the same CDR3. The rearrangement uses TRBV6-5 and TRBJ1-1, with 7 bases that match TRBD1. The trim removed 7 bases at V and 4 bases at J, leaving 3 bases unmatched. The CDR3 totals 12 residues. Germline lookup yields CDR1 MNHEY and CDR2 SVGAGI. CDR3 DNA: TGTGCCAGCAAGACAGGGTCCACTGAAGCTTTCTTT. Amino acid sequence: CASKTGSTEAFF.

The chain combines TRBV19 with TRBJ1-1; no reliable D call. Trimming cost V 9 bases and J 3 bases, with 8 bases left between them. Germline CDR1 reads LNHDA; CDR2 reads SQIVND (reference sequence). The CDR3 loop spans 11 amino acids. The CDR3 reads CASGWDTEAFF. The CDR3 DNA reads TGTGCCAGCGGGTGGGACACTGAAGCTTTCTTT.

The chain combines TRBV27 with TRBJ1-6; 8 bases are a match to TRBD1. The junction had 9 bases not matched to a gene; V was cut back by 5 bases and J by 6 bases. Germline CDR1 is MNHEY and CDR2 is SMNVEV (reference sequence). The length of the CDR3 is 16 residues. In DNA form, the CDR3 reads TGTGCCAGCAGTCCGTCCCGGACAGGGCCTAATTCACCCCTCCACTTT. It translates to CASSPSRTGPNSPLHF.

V usage is TRBV3-1 (or the pseudogene TRBV3-2) and J usage is TRBJ1-3; D is ambiguous. The CDR3 is made up of 16 amino acids. CDR1 is LGHDT, CDR2 YNNKEL, per germline (reference sequence). V was cut by 5 bases and J by 0 bases, with 14 bases left in between. CDR3 amino acids: CASSLVTASSGNTIYF. The DNA of the CDR3 is TGTGCCAGCAGCTTAGTGACGGCTAGCTCTGGAAACACCATATATTTT.

The chain recombines TRBV6-5 with TRBJ1-2; D is possibly TRBD1 (5 bases). The CDR3 loop spans 11 amino acids. Germline assignment: CDR1 MNHEY and CDR2 SVGAGI. V gave up 6 bases and J gave up 7 bases, with 9 bases separating them. CDR3 sequence reads: CASRGRGGYTF. The CDR3 DNA reads as TGTGCCAGCAGGGGGAGGGGTGGCTACACCTTC.

The V and J genes are TRBV9 and TRBJ1-6, with D perhaps TRBD1 (6 bases). Trimming removed 2 bases at V and 7 bases at J, with 10 bases between. Germline V CDR1 and CDR2: SGDLS, YYNGEE. The CDR3 is 14 amino acids. The CDR3 is CASSVGAPNSPLHF. The CDR3 DNA is TGTGCCAGCAGCGTGGGGGCGCCGAATTCACCCCTCCACTTT.

This clone has just a few counts. The genes are TRBV5-4 and TRBJ1-2; 7 bases are shared with TRBD1. This CDR3 contains 14 residues. V trimming: 1 base; J trimming: 8 bases; junction bases outside the gene matches: 8. Germline lookup yields CDR1 SGHNT and CDR2 YYREEE (reference sequence). The CDR3 bases are TGTGCCAGCAGCTTGCTAGGGACAGTTGGGGGCTACACCTTC. This encodes CASSLLGTVGGYTF.

This chain joins TRBV3-1 (or the pseudogene TRBV3-2) and TRBJ2-2; TRBD2 matches 11 bases. J was trimmed by 1 base and V by 4 bases; bases with no gene match: 8. The V gene's germline CDR1 is LGHDT and CDR2 YNNKEL (reference sequence). CDR3 length: 18 residues. The CDR3 DNA sequence: TGTGCCAGCAGCCGTCGCCTAGCGGGGGGCGGGAACACCGGGGAGCTGTTTTTT. Translating it yields CASSRRLAGGGNTGELFF.

The genes are TRBV7-9 and TRBJ2-7; D gene ambiguous. Germline V gene lookup returns CDR1 SEHNR and CDR2 FQNEAQ (reference sequence). The CDR3 spans 14 residues. V gave up 5 bases and J gave up 5 bases, with 16 bases separating them. CDR3 residues: CASSLDVSLNEQYF. For the CDR3, the DNA is TGTGCCAGCAGCCTAGACGTGAGCCTTAACGAGCAGTACTTC.

The chain carries TRBV21-1 and TRBJ2-1; TRBD1 is the table's D call and was not checked against the DNA. TRBV21-1 is a listed pseudogene. This CDR3 is built from 13 residues. CDR3 loop: CASSETGDNEQFF. CDR3 DNA sequence: TGTGCCAGCAGCGAGACAGGTGACAATGAGCAGTTCTTC.

This sequence joins TRBV28 and TRBJ1-2; D unresolved. This CDR3 spans 17 amino acids. From germline, CDR1 is MDHEN and CDR2 SYDVKM. Trimming left V 5 bases short and J 0 bases short, with 19 bases between. CDR3 region: CASSPAGDTSTNYGYTF. DNA of the CDR3: TGTGCCAGCAGTCCCGCGGGCGACACCTCCACTAACTATGGCTACACCTTC.

The chain recombines TRBV29-1 with TRBJ1-2; 9 bases are shared with TRBD1. The CDR3 covers 13 residues. Germline V gene data show CDR1 as SQVTM and CDR2 as ANQGSEA. V shed 2 bases, J shed 7 bases, and the junction held 5 bases outside the gene matches. CDR3 amino acids: CSVEKTGGAGYTF. The CDR3 nucleotides are TGCAGCGTTGAAAAGACAGGGGGTGCTGGCTACACCTTC.

The chain joins TRBV6-1 to TRBJ1-5, with TRBD1 matching over 9 bases. The V gene's germline CDR1 is MNHNS and CDR2 SASEGT. The CDR3 is 17 amino acids. V shed 4 bases and J 6 bases; nucleotides not matched to a gene: 13. The CDR3 sequence: CASSGGQGLYGAQPQHF. In DNA, the CDR3 is TGTGCCAGCAGTGGGGGACAGGGTCTGTATGGGGCTCAGCCCCAGCATTTT.

Regarding this clone: This CDR3 is also generated by other DNA sequences in the sample. The J gene is TRBJ2-2, the V gene TRBV10-3; 8 nucleotides align to TRBD1. This CDR3 spans 14 amino acids. Trimming at V came to 4 bases and at J to 7 bases, leaving 5 bases not matched to a gene. Germline V gives CDR1 ENHRY, CDR2 SYGVKD. CDR3 sequence (DNA): TGTGCCATCAGTGGGCAGGGGGCGAGCGGGGAGCTGTTTTTT. It yields the protein CAISGQGASGELFF.

DNA of the CDR3: TGCGCCAGCAGCCAAGATGGGGGGGCCGTCCAGACCCAGTACTTC. Amino acid sequence: CASSQDGGAVQTQYF. This chain joins TRBV4-1 and TRBJ2-5; a possible D gene is TRBD2 (7 bases). CDR1 is MGHRA, CDR2 YSYEKL, per germline. V lost 0 bases to trimming and J lost 6 bases, with 14 bases between them. The CDR3 extends over 15 amino acids.

This rearrangement joins TRBV2 to TRBJ1-6, with 9 nucleotides matching TRBD1. Unmatched junction bases numbered 6, after V lost 3 bases and J lost 6 bases. The CDR3 is 16 residues long. Looked up from germline, CDR1 is SNHLY and CDR2 is FYNNEI. CDR3: CASSDFGTGSNSPLHF. CDR3 in DNA: TGTGCCAGCAGTGATTTCGGGACAGGGAGTAATTCACCCCTCCACTTT. The full variable domain, in which reference TRBV2 and TRBJ1-6 provide the parts outside the CDR3, is EPEVTQTPSHQVTQMGQEVILRCVPISNHLYFYWYRQILGQKVEFLVSFYNNEISEKSEIFDDQFSVERPDGSNFTLKIRSTKLEDSAMYFCASSDFGTGSNSPLHFGNGTRLTVT.

V usage is TRBV30 and J usage is TRBJ1-6, with D possibly TRBD1 on 6 matching bases. Germline V lookup: CDR1 GTSNPN, CDR2 SVGIG (reference sequence). V was clipped by 3 bases and J by 10 bases, with 13 bases between them. This CDR3 region has 13 residues. The CDR3 here is CAWRGAGRSPLHF. The CDR3 DNA reads TGTGCCTGGAGGGGGGCAGGGCGATCACCCCTCCACTTT.

This CDR3 reads CASTQATNSPLHF. The CDR3 DNA reads as TGTGCCAGCACACAGGCGACTAATTCACCCCTCCACTTT. The chain carries TRBV3-1 (or the pseudogene TRBV3-2) and TRBJ1-6, with D perhaps TRBD1 (5 bases). Trimming took 7 bases from V and 6 from J, leaving 10 bases between them. Germline V gene data show CDR1 as LGHDT and CDR2 as YNNKEL (reference sequence). The length of the CDR3 is 13 residues.

The chain has TRBV7-2 and TRBJ2-2; 7 bases line up with TRBD1. After removal of 4 bases from V and 1 base from J, the junction contained 6 bases not matched to a gene. The germline CDR1 and CDR2 sequences are SGHTA and FQGNSA. There are 16 residues in the CDR3. The CDR3 coding sequence is TGTGCCAGCAGCTCCTACCGGGACAGGAACACCGGGGAGCTGTTTTTT. Translated, it gives CASSSYRDRNTGELFF.

This chain uses TRBV19 with TRBJ1-1; D gene uncertain. The germline V gene has CDR1 LNHDA and CDR2 SQIVND (reference sequence). The CDR3 consists of 15 residues. The V end was cut by 1 base, the J end by 1 base, with 10 bases between. In DNA, the CDR3 is TGTGCCAGTAGTATAGTGTCACAGACGAACACTGAAGCTTTCTTT. Translating gives CASSIVSQTNTEAFF.

This clone occurred once. V gene TRBV19 combines with J gene TRBJ2-7; 11 bases are shared with TRBD2. The CDR3 length is 14 residues. Germline CDR1 reads LNHDA; CDR2 reads SQIVND (reference sequence). J gave up 3 bases and V 5 bases, and 3 bases lay outside the gene matches. The CDR3 DNA reads as TGTGCCAGTAGTCTAGCGGGGGGAAGCTACGAGCAGTACTTC. It translates to CASSLAGGSYEQYF.

The J gene is TRBJ1-2, the V gene TRBV3-1 (or the pseudogene TRBV3-2), with 8 bases matching TRBD1. This CDR3 contains 17 residues. The germline V gene has CDR1 LGHDT and CDR2 YNNKEL (reference sequence). V was pared by 5 bases and J by 0 bases, with 11 bases of the junction left unmatched. The CDR3 DNA reads as TGTGCCAGCAGCAAACAGGGGGGATCCTCCGCTAACTATGGCTACACCTTC. Amino acid sequence: CASSKQGGSSANYGYTF.

The rearrangement links TRBV4-1 to TRBJ2-1; the match to TRBD2 covers 9 bases. V shed 6 bases, J shed 8 bases, and the junction held 11 bases outside the gene matches. The CDR3 runs 15 residues. CDR1 and CDR2 (germline): MGHRA, YSYEKL. The CDR3 region has the DNA TGCGCCAGCAGGGAGGGGGCGGGGGGGTCGGATGAGCAGTTCTTC. Protein: CASREGAGGSDEQFF.

The chain recombines TRBV7-2 with TRBJ2-5; D possibly corresponds to TRBD2 (6 bases). CDR1 and CDR2 (germline): SGHTA, FQGNSA. The CDR3 has 14 amino acids. Trimming took 0 bases from V and 1 from J, leaving 6 bases between them. CDR3 region: CASSLAGSQETQYF. The CDR3 nucleotides read TGTGCCAGCAGCTTAGCCGGGAGCCAAGAGACCCAGTACTTC.

The rearrangement joins TRBV7-2 to TRBJ2-1, with 7 bases matching TRBD2. CDR1 and CDR2 (germline): SGHTA, FQGNSA. Germline trimming cut 2 bases from V and 10 bases from J; bases unmatched to any gene: 5. CDR3 length: 13 amino acids. DNA of the CDR3: TGTGCCAGCAGCTTACCCGGGGGGAGGGAGCAGTTCTTC. Translated, it gives CASSLPGGREQFF.

V usage is TRBV2 and J usage is TRBJ1-2; the D is unclear. The length of the CDR3 is 14 residues. Germline CDR1 and CDR2: SNHLY and FYNNEI. The V gene lost 4 bases and the J gene lost 5 bases, with 14 bases spanning the gap. This CDR3 is CASSGRVPPYGYTF. The CDR3 region has the DNA TGTGCCAGCAGTGGACGGGTCCCCCCATATGGCTACACCTTC.

The V and J genes are TRBV30 and TRBJ1-6; D ambiguous. Germline CDR1 is GTSNPN and CDR2 is SVGIG (reference sequence). Between the trimmed V and J ends, which lost 2 bases and 6 bases, there was a span of 5 bases. The CDR3 is made up of 12 amino acids. The CDR3 reads CAWSSPNSPLHF. The CDR3 nucleotides read TGTGCCTGGAGTTCTCCTAATTCACCCCTCCACTTT.

This clone appeared once. The chain has TRBV29-1 and TRBJ1-2; 7 nucleotides line up with TRBD1. The trim removed 7 bases at V and 3 bases at J, leaving 2 bases unmatched. Germline assignment: CDR1 SQVTM and CDR2 ANQGSEA. CDR3 size: 11 residues. The CDR3 nucleotides read TGCAGCGCCGGGACAGACTATGGCTACACCTTC. Encoded protein: CSAGTDYGYTF. The entire variable domain, with the rest obtained from reference TRBV29-1 and TRBJ1-2, is as follows: SAVISQKPSRDICQRGTSLTIQCQVDSQVTMMFWYRQQPGQSLTLIATANQGSEATYESGFVIDKFPISRPNLTFSTLTVSNMSPEDSSIYLCSAGTDYGYTFGSGTRLTVV.